Shown below are 27 T cell receptor beta chains from a single sample sequenced in a study of shared clonotypes between healthy human individuals. The protocol was immunoSEQ multiplex PCR, while the TCRdb copy is restricted to in-frame clones and leaves out a portion. The sample records 850,000 to 1,100,000 clones, 70% to 85% being singletons. Sequencing used memory CD4+ T cells from PBMCs. Sample subset: CD45RA-negative fraction. These receptors originate from a young man in good health. Some clones in this sample may be carry-over from other donors' samples.

The CDR3 region has the DNA TGTGCCAGCACAGAAGGGGTGGGTCAGCCCCAGCATTTT. Amino acid sequence: CASTEGVGQPQHF. This sequence joins TRBV6-1 and TRBJ1-5; tentative D call: TRBD1 (5 bases). The CDR3 is made up of 13 amino acids. Trimming removed 7 bases from V and 6 bases from J, with 13 bases in between. Germline loops: CDR1 MNHNS, CDR2 SASEGT.

V and J are TRBV28 and TRBJ2-1; D possibly corresponds to TRBD2 (6 bases). Germline V lookup: CDR1 MDHEN, CDR2 SYDVKM. With 3 bases removed from V and 9 bases from J, the gap between germline ends came to 18 bases. CDR3 size: 15 residues. Here the CDR3 reads CASSFSSGVVGEQFF. DNA of the CDR3: TGTGCCAGCAGTTTCAGCTCGGGAGTTGTCGGTGAGCAGTTCTTC.

The V gene is TRBV4-2, the J gene TRBJ2-2; D is perhaps TRBD2 (6 bases). The CDR3 totals 17 residues. The V end lost 2 bases, the J end lost 3 bases, and 16 bases lay between the germline ends. CDR1 and CDR2 from the germline V gene are LGHNA and YNFKEQ. Written as DNA, the CDR3 is TGTGCCAGCAGCCAACGCCGGGACTCCGGTTACACCGGGGAGCTGTTTTTT. Amino acids: CASSQRRDSGYTGELFF.

The chain employs TRBV5-1 and TRBJ2-5; D gene uncertain. V gave up 0 bases and J gave up 4 bases, with 7 bases separating them. There are 13 residues in the CDR3. Germline CDR1 and CDR2: SGHRS and YFSETQ. The CDR3, as DNA: TGCGCCAGCAGCTTGGGGCCGGGAGAGACCCAGTACTTC. Translation gives CASSLGPGETQYF.

In the case of this clone: This may be a read error, as it is one base from a much larger clone. Distinct nucleotide sequences in the sample also encode this CDR3. The chain couples TRBV6-5 to TRBJ1-2; 7 bases line up with TRBD1. The germline V gene has CDR1 MNHEY and CDR2 SVGAGI. V shed 2 bases and J 4 bases; nucleotides not matched to a gene: 4. The CDR3 runs 14 residues. The CDR3, as DNA: TGTGCCAGCAGTTACGGGGGACAGCCCTATGGCTACACCTTC. Protein sequence: CASSYGGQPYGYTF.

On this clone itself: Other DNA sequences from this sample encode an identical CDR3 as well. The V call is TRBV5-1, the J call TRBJ2-7; no reliable D call. This CDR3 contains 14 residues. Germline lookup yields CDR1 SGHRS and CDR2 YFSETQ. The ends were cut back, 0 bases at V and 0 bases at J, with 7 bases in the middle. CDR3 residues: CASSLASGSYEQYF. CDR3 DNA sequence: TGCGCCAGCAGCTTGGCGTCCGGCTCCTACGAGCAGTACTTC.

The gene calls are TRBV7-9 and TRBJ1-3; a weak D match, TRBD1 (5 bases). The length of the CDR3 is 15 residues. The germline CDR1 and CDR2 sequences are SEHNR and FQNEAQ (reference sequence). V was trimmed by 3 bases and J by 7 bases, leaving 16 bases between them. The CDR3 nucleotides read TGTGCCAGCAGCTTGGCCAGCCTGGGGCCGAACACCATATATTTT. This sequence encodes CASSLASLGPNTIYF.

The chain joins TRBV28 to TRBJ2-5, with a tentative D call TRBD1 (5 bases). The CDR3 covers 14 residues. V lost 4 bases and J lost 4, with 13 bases in between. The V gene's germline CDR1 is MDHEN and CDR2 SYDVKM. CDR3 in DNA: TGTGCCAGCAGTTCCACGGACACCGCAGAGACCCAGTACTTC. Translation gives CASSSTDTAETQYF.

CDR3 amino acids: CASSPRTGGGGELFF. As DNA, the CDR3 is TGTGCCAGCAGCCCACGGACAGGGGGCGGCGGGGAGCTGTTTTTT. The chain employs TRBV7-2 and TRBJ2-2, with 11 bases lining up with TRBD1. V trimming: 5 bases; J trimming: 7 bases; junction bases outside the gene matches: 6. CDR3 length equals 15 residues. Germline V gene sequence: CDR1 SGHTA, CDR2 FQGNSA. The variable domain in full, with the rest retrieved from reference TRBV7-2 and TRBJ2-2, is GAGVSQSPSNKVTEKGKDVELRCDPISGHTALYWYRQSLGQGLEFLIYFQGNSAPDKSGLPSDRFSAERTGGSVSTLTIQRTQQEDSAVYLCASSPRTGGGGELFFGEGSRLTVL.

The V call is TRBV6-6, the J call TRBJ1-2; no clear D. This CDR3 is 16 amino acids long. V lost 7 bases and J lost 5, with 23 bases in between. Germline CDR1 reads MNHNY; CDR2 reads SVGAGI (reference sequence). The CDR3 reads CASTTTTALASYGYTF. The CDR3 nucleotides are TGTGCCAGCACCACTACCACAGCCCTAGCCTCTTATGGCTACACCTTC.

The rearrangement joins TRBV29-1 to TRBJ1-1; 7 bases match TRBD1. This CDR3 has 14 amino acids. J lost 4 bases, V lost 6 bases, and 11 bases had no gene match. Germline V CDR1 and CDR2: SQVTM, ANQGSEA. CDR3 nucleotide sequence: TGCAGCGTCTCAACAGGGGCGGGAGTCACTGAAGCTTTCTTT. This encodes CSVSTGAGVTEAFF.

This clone is a singleton in its sample. The chain joins TRBV9 to TRBJ2-3; 11 bases align to TRBD2. This CDR3 contains 16 residues. CDR1 and CDR2 (germline): SGDLS, YYNGEE. V trimming: 7 bases; J trimming: 6 bases; junction bases outside the gene matches: 13. The CDR3 region has the DNA TGTGCCAGCGCCCCATCTGGGGCTAGCGGGGGGGATACGCAGTATTTT. This codes for CASAPSGASGGDTQYF.

The rearrangement links TRBV6-1 to TRBJ1-2, with 9 bases matching TRBD1. The CDR3 covers 15 residues. Germline V gene data show CDR1 as MNHNS and CDR2 as SASEGT. V was clipped by 7 bases and J by 4 bases; unmatched bases: 10. CDR3 bases: TGTGCCAGCACCGAGGGACAGGGCGGGTTCTATGGCTACACCTTC. Translation gives CASTEGQGGFYGYTF.

The gene calls are TRBV4-1 and TRBJ2-7; 7 nucleotides match TRBD2. V shed 1 base and J 4 bases; nucleotides not matched to a gene: 10. Per germline, CDR1 MGHRA and CDR2 YSYEKL. This CDR3 contains 16 residues. CDR3 bases: TGCGCCAGCAGCCAAGGACTCCAGCGGGACCTGTACGAGCAGTACTTC. It encodes CASSQGLQRDLYEQYF.

V and J are TRBV5-1 and TRBJ2-3; D is unresolved. Deletions cut 2 bases from V and 1 base from J, with 8 bases between. This CDR3 is built from 14 residues. Germline-derived CDR1 and CDR2 are SGHRS and YFSETQ. The CDR3 reads CASSFGAGTDTQYF. CDR3 coding DNA: TGCGCCAGCAGCTTCGGCGCAGGCACAGATACGCAGTATTTT.

This clone was recorded at least ten times. The DNA for the CDR3 is TGCGCCAGCAGCCGCGCAAGAAGGGGACAGGGGTCGGGACGGCACGAGCAGTACTTC. Its translation is CASSRARRGQGSGRHEQYF. The J gene is TRBJ2-7, the V gene TRBV4-1; 10 nucleotides agree with TRBD1. Germline lookup yields CDR1 MGHRA and CDR2 YSYEKL. The CDR3 sequence is 19 residues long. Trimming cost V 4 bases and J 5 bases; bases outside gene matches: 20.

The CDR3 DNA sequence: TGTGCCAGCAGCTTATCGACTAGCGGGGAGGGGGGAGCCTACGAGCAGTACTTC. Amino acid sequence: CASSLSTSGEGGAYEQYF. This sequence joins TRBV13 and TRBJ2-7; 11 positions match TRBD2. V lost 2 bases to trimming and J lost 2 bases; unmatched junction nucleotides: 11. The CDR3 is 18 amino acids. Germline assignment: CDR1 PRHDT and CDR2 FYEKMQ (reference sequence).

The chain combines TRBV28 with TRBJ1-5; D gene unclear. The germline V and J ends were trimmed by 11 bases and 4 bases, with 15 bases remaining between them. The length of the CDR3 is 13 residues. The germline V gene has CDR1 MDHEN and CDR2 SYDVKM. CDR3 DNA: TGTGCCGCCTATGAGGGTGGGAATCAGCCCCAGCATTTT. Amino acid sequence: CAAYEGGNQPQHF.

This clone was detected a few times. V and J are TRBV30 and TRBJ2-2; the D is unclear. Germline CDR1 GTSNPN, CDR2 SVGIG (reference sequence). V dropped 5 bases and J dropped 5 bases, with 6 bases sitting between them. The CDR3 totals 11 residues. The CDR3 coding sequence is TGTGCCTGGGTGCGGACCGGGGAGCTGTTTTTT. Amino acid sequence: CAWVRTGELFF. The full variable domain, rest sourced from reference TRBV30 and TRBJ2-2, is SQTIHQWPATLVQPVGSPLSLECTVEGTSNPNLYWYRQAAGRGLQLLFYSVGIGQISSEVPQNLSASRPQDRQFILSSKKLLLSDSGFYLCAWVRTGELFFGEGSRLTVL.

In DNA, the CDR3 is TGTGCCAGCAGCTTAGGGCAGGGGTTCTATGGCTACACCTTC. Amino acid sequence: CASSLGQGFYGYTF. This chain joins TRBV7-2 and TRBJ1-2; tentative D call: TRBD1 (6 bases). Looked up from germline, CDR1 is SGHTA and CDR2 is FQGNSA. Trimming took off 1 base at V and 4 bases at J, with 10 bases between the two ends. CDR3 length: 14 amino acids.

The rearrangement uses TRBV19 and TRBJ1-2; maybe TRBD1 (6 bases). Trimming pared 4 bases from V and 3 bases from J, leaving 15 bases between. Germline CDR1 and CDR2: LNHDA and SQIVND (reference sequence). The CDR3 spans 15 residues. CDR3 in amino acids: CASSKVGAADYGYTF. The CDR3 DNA sequence: TGTGCCAGTAGTAAGGTGGGGGCGGCGGACTATGGCTACACCTTC.

V usage is TRBV19 and J usage is TRBJ2-6; D may correspond to TRBD1 or TRBD2 (5 bases each). Per the germline V gene, CDR1 is LNHDA and CDR2 is SQIVND (reference sequence). Trimming removed 3 bases from V and 0 bases from J, with 9 bases in between. This CDR3 spans 16 amino acids. CDR3 in amino acids: CASSIEGLSGANVLTF. CDR3 nucleotide sequence: TGTGCCAGTAGTATTGAGGGGCTCTCTGGGGCCAACGTCCTGACTTTC.

A single count supports this clone. This sample also contains other DNA sequences that code for the same CDR3. The chain employs TRBV5-4 and TRBJ2-7; D not certain. The V end was cut by 0 bases, the J end by 4 bases, with 5 bases between. This CDR3 spans 12 amino acids. The V gene's germline CDR1 is SGHNT and CDR2 YYREEE (reference sequence). The CDR3 coding sequence is TGTGCCAGCAGCTTGGACAGATACGAGCAGTACTTC. Residues: CASSLDRYEQYF.

This chain uses TRBV11-1 with TRBJ2-7; 11 bases line up with TRBD1. V lost 5 bases to trimming and J lost 6 bases; unmatched junction nucleotides: 3. Germline lookup yields CDR1 SGHAT and CDR2 FQDESV (reference sequence). The CDR3 totals 13 residues. The CDR3 reads CASSPGTGGEQYF. CDR3 DNA sequence: TGTGCCAGCAGCCCCGGGACAGGGGGCGAGCAGTACTTC.

The CDR3 region has the DNA TGTGCCAGCAGCTACAGGGGGAACTACGAGCAGTACTTC. This gives the protein CASSYRGNYEQYF. This rearrangement joins TRBV7-9 to TRBJ2-7, with 8 bases matching TRBD1. Germline V gene data show CDR1 as SEHNR and CDR2 as FQNEAQ (reference sequence). The CDR3 length is 13 residues. The ends lost 4 bases at V and 3 bases at J; junction bases unmatched: 2.

The chain recombines TRBV4-3 with TRBJ2-1, with D possibly being TRBD2 (5 bases). There are 13 residues in the CDR3. Looked up from germline, CDR1 is LGHNA and CDR2 is YSLEER. Trimming took off 0 bases at V and 9 bases at J, with 9 bases between the two ends. The CDR3 is CASSQDLEGEQFF. In DNA, the CDR3 is TGCGCCAGCAGCCAAGATCTTGAGGGTGAGCAGTTCTTC.

The chain's CDR3 is CASTWTGGSLSGANVLTF. CDR3 in DNA: TGTGCCAGCACCTGGACAGGGGGGTCCCTCTCTGGGGCCAACGTCCTGACTTTC. The V and J genes are TRBV27 and TRBJ2-6; 10 bases line up with TRBD1. The length of the CDR3 is 18 residues. Trimming removed 7 bases from V and 0 bases from J; junction bases left unmatched: 9. Germline V gene sequence: CDR1 MNHEY, CDR2 SMNVEV (reference sequence).